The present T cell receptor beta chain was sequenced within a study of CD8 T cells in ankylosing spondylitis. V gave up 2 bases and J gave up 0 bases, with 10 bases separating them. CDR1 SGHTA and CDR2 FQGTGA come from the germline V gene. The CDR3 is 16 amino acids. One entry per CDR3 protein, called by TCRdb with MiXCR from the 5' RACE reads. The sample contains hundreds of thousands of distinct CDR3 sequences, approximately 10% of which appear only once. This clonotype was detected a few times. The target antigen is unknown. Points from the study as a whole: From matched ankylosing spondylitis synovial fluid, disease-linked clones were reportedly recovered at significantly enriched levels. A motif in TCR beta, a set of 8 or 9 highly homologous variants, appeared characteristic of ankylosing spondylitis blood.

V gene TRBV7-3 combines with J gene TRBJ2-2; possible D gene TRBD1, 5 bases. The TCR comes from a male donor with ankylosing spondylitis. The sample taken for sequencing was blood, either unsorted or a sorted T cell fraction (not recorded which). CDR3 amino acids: CASSLQGFSNTGELFF. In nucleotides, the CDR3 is TGTGCCAGCAGCTTACAGGGTTTCTCGAACACCGGGGAGCTGTTTTTT. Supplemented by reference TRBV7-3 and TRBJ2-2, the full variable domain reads GAGVSQTPSNKVTEKGKYVELRCDPISGHTALYWYRQSLGQGPEFLIYFQGTGAADDSGLPNDRFFAVRPEGSVSTLKIQRTERGDSAVYLCASSLQGFSNTGELFFGEGSRLTVL.